This TCR beta chain is drawn from a study of blood T cell repertoires in COVID-19. The germline V gene has CDR1 SGHTA and CDR2 FQGNSA. V was shortened by 10 bases and J by 4 bases, with 10 bases between the two germline ends. This CDR3 has 11 residues. Sequenced by immunoSEQ multiplex PCR; TCRdb stores in-frame clones only, minus some. The sample lists about 190,000 clones, 60% to 80% occurring once. The receptor was isolated from a man in his sixties with active or convalescent COVID-19. The chain carries TRBV7-2 and TRBJ1-1; the D is unclear. Material: peripheral blood. The CDR3 coding sequence is TGTGCCAACCTGGCGGGCACTGAAGCTTTCTTT. Translated, it gives CANLAGTEAFF.